What follows describes a single T cell receptor (beta chain). Antigen unknown. A much larger clone differs by one base, so this may be a read error. Breast cancer patients provided tissue from their axillary draining lymph nodes. The sample comes from a study of breast tumors, draining lymph nodes, adjacent tissues. Findings and limits, study-wide: The data were judged consistent with most tumor T cells coming from lymph node and expanding in tumor.

Each CDR3 protein gets one entry after TCRdb re-called the multiplex PCR reads with MiXCR. The data hold 130,000 or so distinct CDR3 sequences, with around 22% observed a single time. Germline V lookup: CDR1 MNHEY, CDR2 SVGAGI. V was clipped by 6 bases and J by 0 bases, with 15 bases between them. The CDR3 has 16 amino acids. The TCR comes from a female donor with breast cancer. Some clones in this sample may be carry-over from other donors' samples. Sequences were obtained from axillary lymph node tissue. The rearrangement uses TRBV6-5 and TRBJ2-1, with D maybe TRBD2 (6 bases). CDR3 in amino acids: CASSRFGGGSYNEQFF. As DNA, the CDR3 is TGTGCCAGCAGCCGATTCGGGGGAGGCTCCTACAATGAGCAGTTCTTC.